A selection of T cell receptor beta chains follows, all from one sample in a study of cytomegalovirus exposure and HLA in healthy donors. Assay: immunoSEQ multiplex PCR; the TCRdb copy retains only in-frame clones and omits some. Counted here are 150,000 to 200,000 clones, under 90% occurring once; the ten biggest clones make up 4.8%. The sample taken for sequencing was PBMCs. The receptors derive from a young man in good health and CMV-seronegative. The CDR3 runs from the conserved cysteine through the conserved F or W. A D gene is named only where the DNA matches it firmly. Clone size is shown for a subset of rows, as once, few, many or a class of expanded clone.

CASSEGTALTTNEKLFF | TGCGCCAGCAGCGAAGGGACAGCACTGACGACTAATGAAAAACTGTTTTTT | . | TRBD1 | TRBJ1-4 | TRBV5-1
CASSLWGLGAGAIDNEQFF | TGTGCCAGCAGCTTATGGGGGCTGGGGGCGGGAGCAATAGACAATGAGCAGTTCTTC | . | . | TRBJ2-1 | TRBV7-9
CASSPGLPTYEQYF | TGCGCCAGCAGCCCGGGACTACCCACCTACGAGCAGTACTTC | . | TRBD2 | TRBJ2-7 | TRBV4-3
CASSQDAPGRDGELFF | TGCGCCAGCAGCCAAGATGCCCCGGGAAGGGACGGGGAGCTGTTTTTT | . | . | TRBJ2-2 | TRBV4-3
CASGDPTGIHEQYF | TGTGCTAGTGGGGACCCGACAGGCATCCACGAGCAGTACTTC | . | . | TRBJ2-7 | TRBV12-5
CASSVGGAGGGQFF | TGTGCCAGCAGCGTAGGAGGTGCGGGAGGGGGGCAGTTCTTC | . | TRBD2 | TRBJ2-1 | TRBV9
CSADLALTDTQYF | TGCAGCGCCGATCTAGCGCTCACAGATACGCAGTATTTT | . | . | TRBJ2-3 | TRBV29-1
CASSYSHGLEAFF | TGTGCCAGCAGTTACTCCCACGGACTAGAAGCTTTCTTT | . | . | TRBJ1-1 | TRBV6-5
CASSFMIGSYNEQFF | TGTGCCAGCAGCTTTATGATCGGCTCCTACAATGAGCAGTTCTTC | . | . | TRBJ2-1 | TRBV7-2
CSVEGDRESPANEQFF | TGCAGCGTTGAAGGAGACAGGGAATCCCCGGCCAATGAGCAGTTCTTC | . | TRBD1 | TRBJ2-1 | TRBV29-1
CATSRDGGSETQYF | TGTGCCACCAGCAGAGATGGAGGGTCGGAGACCCAGTACTTC | . | . | TRBJ2-5 | TRBV15
CASKGRGAYEQYF | TGTGCCAGCAAAGGACGGGGGGCCTACGAGCAGTACTTC | few | TRBD2 | TRBJ2-7 | TRBV28
CASSEGQVSSPLHF | TGTGCCAGCAGTGAGGGACAGGTATCCTCACCCCTCCACTTT | . | TRBD1 | TRBJ1-6 | TRBV6-4
CASSLGLDRGRHNEQFF | TGTGCCAGCAGCCTAGGGCTGGACAGGGGAAGGCACAATGAGCAGTTCTTC | . | TRBD1 | TRBJ2-1 | TRBV11-2
CASTLEGQGNEKLFF | TGTGCCAGTACCCTCGAGGGACAGGGGAATGAAAAACTGTTTTTT | . | TRBD1 | TRBJ1-4 | TRBV19
CASSPSAGEETQYF | TGTGCCAGCAGCCCCTCAGCGGGAGAAGAGACCCAGTACTTC | . | TRBD2 | TRBJ2-5 | TRBV11-3
CASSLSTGGGNSPLHF | TGTGCCAGCAGTTTATCGACAGGGGGCGGCAATTCACCCCTCCACTTT | . | TRBD1 | TRBJ1-6 | TRBV27
CASSLVGGDTQYF | TGTGCCAGCAGCTTAGTGGGAGGAGATACGCAGTATTTT | . | . | TRBJ2-3 | TRBV7-9
CASSLGMGARYGQYF | TGTGCCAGCAGCCTCGGGATGGGGGCGCGTTACGGGCAGTACTTC | . | . | TRBJ2-7 | TRBV7-8
CASSPVMVSHETQYF | TGCGCCAGCAGTCCGGTGATGGTGAGCCACGAGACCCAGTACTTC | . | . | TRBJ2-5 | TRBV5-1
CASSLKVRDGYTF | TGTGCCAGCAGCTTAAAGGTGAGGGATGGCTACACCTTC | . | . | TRBJ1-2 | TRBV7-3
CASSQVAAANGYTF | TGTGCCAGCAGCCAAGTAGCGGCGGCGAATGGCTACACCTTC | . | . | TRBJ1-2 | TRBV14